The 12 T cell receptor beta chains in this list originate from one sample, sequenced in a study of control samples from healthy donors and cancer patients. The assay was immunoSEQ multiplex PCR, and TCRdb's table has in-frame clones only and misses some. The data contain about 89,000 clones, more than 75% of them singletons. Sequenced sample: blood. These receptors originate from a woman aged 40-49 years in good health.

This clone is labeled as medium-sized. J is TRBJ1-1 and V is TRBV2; maybe TRBD1 (5 bases). The CDR3 runs 15 residues. V lost 6 bases, J lost 2 bases, and 16 bases lay in between. CDR1 and CDR2 (germline): SNHLY, FYNNEI. DNA of the CDR3: TGTGCCAGCAGAAACGCTCCGGGACCCAACACTGAAGCTTTCTTT. Translated: CASRNAPGPNTEAFF.

The CDR3 protein is CASTPTDSNQPQHF. The CDR3 coding sequence is TGTGCCAGCACTCCCACAGATAGCAATCAGCCCCAGCATTTT. This rearrangement joins TRBV6-6 to TRBJ1-5; D gene uncertain. The germline V and J ends were trimmed by 7 bases and 0 bases, with 10 bases remaining between them. CDR1 MNHNY and CDR2 SVGAGI come from the germline V gene (reference sequence). The CDR3 contains 14 residues.

The V call is TRBV5-5, the J call TRBJ2-1; perhaps D is TRBD1 or TRBD2 (5 bases each). The germline V gene encodes CDR1 SGHKS and CDR2 YYEKEE (reference sequence). V was shortened by 0 bases and J by 0 bases, with 7 bases between the two germline ends. This CDR3 has 15 amino acids. CDR3 sequence reads: CASSLGGSSYNEQFF. The CDR3 DNA follows: TGTGCCAGCAGCTTGGGGGGGAGCTCCTACAATGAGCAGTTCTTC.

V usage is TRBV6-5 and J usage is TRBJ1-6; D is uncertain. CDR3 length: 15 amino acids. The V end lost 0 bases, the J end lost 6 bases, and 9 bases lay between the germline ends. Per germline, CDR1 MNHEY and CDR2 SVGAGI. The CDR3 loop reads CASSYSKGVNSPLHF. CDR3 in DNA: TGTGCCAGCAGTTACTCAAAAGGTGTTAATTCACCCCTCCACTTT.

The chain is built from TRBV16 and TRBJ1-2; D perhaps matches TRBD1 (5 bases). This CDR3 contains 16 residues. The V gene's germline CDR1 is KGHSY and CDR2 FQNENV. V lost 1 base and J lost 4, with 16 bases in between. The CDR3 DNA reads as TGTGCCAGCAGCCAATTCAGTGTCAGGGAAGGCTATGGCTACACCTTC. Protein product: CASSQFSVREGYGYTF.

The chain recombines TRBV7-2 with TRBJ2-1; 12 positions match TRBD2. CDR1 SGHTA and CDR2 FQGNSA come from the germline V gene. The length of the CDR3 is 15 residues. With 1 base clipped from V and 12 bases from J, the junction kept 7 bases outside the gene matches. For the CDR3, the DNA is TGTGCCAGCAGCTTAGAGCTAGCGGGGGGGTTCCCGCAGTTCTTC. It yields the protein CASSLELAGGFPQFF. The variable domain in full, completed from reference TRBV7-2 and TRBJ2-1, reads GAGVSQSPSNKVTEKGKDVELRCDPISGHTALYWYRQSLGQGLEFLIYFQGNSAPDKSGLPSDRFSAERTGGSVSTLTIQRTQQEDSAVYLCASSLELAGGFPQFFGPGTRLTVL.

In this sample, this clone turned up once. Written as DNA, the CDR3 is TGCGCCAGCAGCCATGGACAGAGCACCGGGGAGCTGTTTTTT. Translation: CASSHGQSTGELFF. J is TRBJ2-2 and V is TRBV4-1, with D tentatively TRBD1 (6 bases). Germline-derived CDR1 and CDR2 are MGHRA and YSYEKL. V was trimmed by 3 bases and J by 4 bases, leaving 9 bases between them. This CDR3 region has 14 residues.

The gene calls are TRBV12-3 or TRBV12-4 and TRBJ1-1; 10 bases match TRBD1. V was clipped by 6 bases and J by 11 bases; unmatched bases: 6. The CDR3 covers 12 residues. The DNA for the CDR3 is TGTGCCAGCAGACCGGGACAGGGGATGGCTTTCTTT. Its translation is CASRPGQGMAFF.

A word on this clone: The same CDR3 can be traced to other DNA sequences in this sample. The V call is TRBV7-2, the J call TRBJ1-2; 8 bases match TRBD1. V shed 3 bases, J shed 6 bases, and the junction held 0 bases outside the gene matches. This CDR3 comprises 12 residues. From germline, CDR1 is SGHTA and CDR2 FQGNSA. The CDR3 reads CASSLTGDGYTF. As DNA, the CDR3 is TGTGCCAGCAGCTTGACAGGGGATGGCTACACCTTC.

This chain links TRBV10-2 with TRBJ1-4; no clear D. The CDR3 loop spans 12 amino acids. V was shortened by 5 bases and J by 8 bases, with 9 bases between the two germline ends. Germline lookup yields CDR1 WSHSY and CDR2 SAAADI. CDR3 bases: TGCGCCAGCAGTACTTCAGTAGAAAAACTGTTTTTT. Translated, it gives CASSTSVEKLFF.

This clone was seen more than once but under ten times. The chain links TRBV7-9 to TRBJ2-1; 12 bases fit TRBD2. The length of the CDR3 is 17 residues. Looked up from germline, CDR1 is SEHNR and CDR2 is FQNEAQ (reference sequence). The trim removed 1 base at V and 4 bases at J, leaving 5 bases unmatched. This chain's CDR3 is CASSLGASGGVYNEQFF. Here the CDR3 DNA reads TGTGCCAGCAGCTTAGGTGCTAGCGGGGGGGTATACAATGAGCAGTTCTTC. Drawing the rest from reference TRBV7-9 and TRBJ2-1, the complete variable domain is DTGVSQNPRHKITKRGQNVTFRCDPISEHNRLYWYRQTLGQGPEFLTYFQNEAQLEKSRLLSDRFSAERPKGSFSTLEIQRTEQGDSAMYLCASSLGASGGVYNEQFFGPGTRLTVL.

This chain connects TRBV4-3 to TRBJ1-2; 8 positions match TRBD1. CDR1 LGHNA and CDR2 YSLEER come from the germline V gene. This CDR3 has 16 residues. With 3 bases clipped from V and 4 bases from J, the junction kept 10 bases outside the gene matches. The chain's CDR3 is CASSQSGGASGYGYTF. Written as DNA, the CDR3 is TGCGCCAGCAGCCAGTCAGGGGGCGCGTCGGGCTATGGCTACACCTTC.